Listed here are 5 T cell receptor beta chains from one sample, sequenced in a study of STAT5B mutations in CD4+ large granular lymphocyte leukemia. Repertoires were generated with immunoSEQ multiplex PCR, while TCRdb's copy carries only in-frame clones and drops some. The data show just over 40,000 clones, with roughly 76% seen just once and about 3.9% held by the top ten. The material sequenced was CD4+ T cells from blood buffy coats. The receptors originated from a human donor in good health.

This chain connects TRBV27 to TRBJ2-7; D may be TRBD1 or TRBD2 (8 bases each). Looked up from germline, CDR1 is MNHEY and CDR2 is SMNVEV (reference sequence). The CDR3 totals 16 residues. V lost 5 bases to trimming and J lost 4 bases, with 21 bases between them. The CDR3 loop is CASSQGAGGAPYEQYF. The CDR3 DNA follows: TGTGCCAGCAGTCAGGGGGCCGGGGGGGCTCCGTACGAGCAGTACTTC.

The CDR3, as DNA: TGTGCCAGCAGCTTAGCCGGGGGGGGTCAAGCTTTCTTT. Its translation: CASSLAGGGQAFF. The chain is built from TRBV7-8 and TRBJ1-1; tentative D call: TRBD1 (5 bases). Germline CDR1 reads SGHVS; CDR2 reads FQNEAQ. The length of the CDR3 is 13 residues. Trimming shortened V by 0 bases and J by 9 bases, and 11 bases separated the two germline ends.

This chain links TRBV29-1 with TRBJ1-1, with D unresolved. V was trimmed by 5 bases and J by 4 bases, leaving 11 bases between them. The CDR3 runs to 12 residues. Germline-derived CDR1 and CDR2 are SQVTM and ANQGSEA. The CDR3 loop reads CSVWTVGTEAFF. CDR3 in DNA: TGCAGCGTTTGGACCGTTGGCACTGAAGCTTTCTTT.

This clone was recorded only once. The rearrangement joins TRBV29-1 to TRBJ2-5, with 8 bases identical to TRBD2. V lost 4 bases and J lost 0; bases outside the gene matches: 10. The CDR3 runs to 16 residues. Germline V gene data show CDR1 as SQVTM and CDR2 as ANQGSEA. The CDR3 reads CSVVPRSGGHQETQYF. CDR3 DNA: TGCAGCGTTGTCCCTCGAAGCGGGGGCCACCAAGAGACCCAGTACTTC.

The chain couples TRBV7-9 to TRBJ1-4, with unresolved D. The germline CDR1 and CDR2 sequences are SEHNR and FQNEAQ (reference sequence). The CDR3 has 15 amino acids. V was trimmed by 5 bases and J by 3 bases, leaving 13 bases between them. The DNA for the CDR3 is TGTGCCAGCAGCCCCCGAGGGCCATCTAATGAAAAACTGTTTTTT. Its translation is CASSPRGPSNEKLFF.